Listed here are 11 T cell receptor beta chains from one sample, sequenced in a study of T cell repertoires in cytomegalovirus infection. TCRdb re-called the reads with MiXCR, one entry per CDR3 protein. The sample shows around 740,000 distinct CDR3 sequences, about a third of them seen only once. Sequenced material: PBMCs. All receptors come from a human donor in good health (CMV status not recorded). Some clones in this sample may be carry-over from other donors' samples.

This clonotype was found a few times. The V and J genes are TRBV10-3 and TRBJ1-1; tentatively, D is TRBD1 (6 bases). From germline, CDR1 is ENHRY and CDR2 SYGVKD. CDR3 length: 15 residues. The V end lost 9 bases, the J end lost 1 base, and 18 bases lay between the germline ends. CDR3 in amino acids: CAIKGTPLGNTEAFF. DNA for the CDR3: TGTGCCATTAAGGGGACACCCCTAGGGAACACTGAAGCTTTCTTT.

This chain's CDR3 is CSASEEYNSPLHF. The CDR3 DNA reads TGCAGTGCTAGTGAAGAATATAATTCACCCCTCCACTTT. The chain uses TRBV20-1 and TRBJ1-6; no firm D call. Germline V gene data show CDR1 as DFQATT and CDR2 as SNEGSKA (reference sequence). Trimming cost V 3 bases and J 4 bases, with 7 bases left between them. This CDR3 region has 13 residues.

Note on this clonotype: A much larger clone differs from this one at a single base, so this may be a read error. The rearrangement links TRBV7-9 to TRBJ1-1; no definite D call. The CDR3 is 13 residues long. V lost 1 base, J lost 7 bases, and 10 bases lay in between. The germline gives CDR1 SEHNR, CDR2 FQNEAQ (reference sequence). Here the CDR3 DNA reads TGTGCCAGCAGCTTAGGGACGCTGAGTGAAGCTTTCTTT. Residues: CASSLGTLSEAFF. The whole variable domain, remainder taken from reference TRBV7-9 and TRBJ1-1, is DTGVSQNPRHKITKRGQNVTFRCDPISEHNRLYWYRQTLGQGPEFLTYFQNEAQLEKSRLLSDRFSAERPKGSFSTLEIQRTEQGDSAMYLCASSLGTLSEAFFGQGTRLTVV.

The gene calls are TRBV7-2 and TRBJ1-4, with 11 nucleotides matching TRBD1. Germline lookup yields CDR1 SGHTA and CDR2 FQGNSA. The V gene end was trimmed by 5 bases and the J gene end by 17 bases; junction bases not matched to a gene: 7. CDR3 length equals 12 residues. CDR3 loop: CASSPWTGGIFF. The CDR3, as DNA: TGTGCCAGCAGCCCTTGGACAGGGGGCATATTTTTT.

A word on this clonotype: This sequence may be a read error, since a much larger clone differs from it by one base. The rearrangement links TRBV7-2 to TRBJ2-7; D is ambiguous. In germline, CDR1 is SGHTA, CDR2 FQGNSA. The CDR3 length is 15 residues. DNA for the CDR3: TGTGCCAGCAGCTTAGCGGCTGGCTATTCCTACAAGCAGTACTTC. Translation: CASSLAAGYSYKQYF.

This clonotype showed up many times. The chain combines TRBV19 with TRBJ1-1, with TRBD1 matching 9 bases. Trimming at V came to 6 bases and at J to 8 bases, leaving 13 bases not matched to a gene. This CDR3 spans 15 amino acids. Germline assignment: CDR1 LNHDA and CDR2 SQIVND (reference sequence). The CDR3 loop reads CASRRSGQGIQEAFF. DNA of the CDR3: TGTGCCAGTAGACGATCTGGACAGGGGATTCAAGAAGCTTTCTTT.

This clonotype has a single count. The chain is built from TRBV7-4 and TRBJ1-2, with 8 bases aligning to TRBD1. Trimming cost V 0 bases and J 4 bases; bases outside gene matches: 13. CDR1 and CDR2 (germline): SGHVT, SQSDAQ. The CDR3 covers 18 residues. CDR3 coding DNA: TGTGCCAGCAGCTTAGCGGGGGCAGGGGGCAAGGCGTCCTATGGCTACACCTTC. Its translation: CASSLAGAGGKASYGYTF.

Of note for this clonotype: One end of the junction does not line up with germline, which may come from a read error. V is TRBV20-1 and J is TRBJ1-5; D is unresolved. Germline assignment: CDR1 DFQATT and CDR2 SNEGSKA (reference sequence). The CDR3 contains 14 residues. The CDR3 sequence is CSVRTDTSNQPQHF. Written as DNA, the CDR3 is TGCAGTGTTAGAACAGATACTAGCAATCAGCCCCAGCATTTT.

The chain recombines TRBV10-3 with TRBJ1-5, with 10 positions matching TRBD1. The CDR3 is 13 amino acids. The trim removed 7 bases at V and 7 bases at J, leaving 4 bases unmatched. Germline V gene data show CDR1 as ENHRY and CDR2 as SYGVKD. The CDR3 protein is CAIKGTGEQPQHF. CDR3 DNA: TGTGCCATCAAGGGGACAGGGGAACAGCCCCAGCATTTT.

Worth noting for this clonotype: One end of the junction fails to match germline, which may point to a read error. The rearrangement uses TRBV24-1 and TRBJ2-1; 10 nucleotides agree with TRBD1. CDR1 and CDR2 (germline): KGHDR, SFDVKD. This CDR3 spans 17 amino acids. CDR3: CATSDPSGQGRVNEPFF. CDR3 DNA: TGTGCCACCAGTGATCCCTCGGGACAGGGGCGGGTGAATGAGCCGTTCTTC.

This clonotype was found a few times. V usage is TRBV28 and J usage is TRBJ2-5, with 7 bases that match TRBD1. Germline CDR1 MDHEN, CDR2 SYDVKM. Unmatched junction bases numbered 10, after V lost 1 base and J lost 2 bases. The CDR3 has 17 amino acids. In DNA, the CDR3 is TGTGCCAGCAGTTTATCTATAGGGACAGCTAAGCAAGAGACCCAGTACTTC. Its translation is CASSLSIGTAKQETQYF. Drawing the rest from reference TRBV28 and TRBJ2-5, the complete variable domain is DVKVTQSSRYLVKRTGEKVFLECVQDMDHENMFWYRQDPGLGLRLIYFSYDVKMKEKGDIPEGYSVSREKKERFSLILESASTNQTSMYLCASSLSIGTAKQETQYFGPGTRLLVL.